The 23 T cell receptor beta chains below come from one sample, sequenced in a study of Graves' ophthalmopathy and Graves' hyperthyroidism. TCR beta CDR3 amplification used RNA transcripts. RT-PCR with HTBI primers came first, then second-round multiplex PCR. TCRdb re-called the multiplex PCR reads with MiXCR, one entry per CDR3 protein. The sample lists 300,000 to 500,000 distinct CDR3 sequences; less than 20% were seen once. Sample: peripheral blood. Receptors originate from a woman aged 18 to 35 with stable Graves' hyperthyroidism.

The CDR3 nucleotides read TGTGCCACCAGTGATTTTAAGTCCGAATACACTGAAGCTTTCTTT. Its protein is CATSDFKSEYTEAFF. The V gene is TRBV24-1, the J gene TRBJ1-1; D remains unclear. The V and J ends lost 1 base and 3 bases respectively, with 11 bases between them. The CDR3 totals 15 residues. Germline loops: CDR1 KGHDR, CDR2 SFDVKD.

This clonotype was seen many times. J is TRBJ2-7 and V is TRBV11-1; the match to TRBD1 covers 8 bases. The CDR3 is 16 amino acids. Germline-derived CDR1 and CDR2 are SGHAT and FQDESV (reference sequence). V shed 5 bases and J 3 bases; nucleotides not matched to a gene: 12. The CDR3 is CASSTSSGTGRYEQYF. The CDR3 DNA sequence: TGTGCCAGCAGCACTAGTTCCGGGACAGGCCGCTACGAGCAGTACTTC.

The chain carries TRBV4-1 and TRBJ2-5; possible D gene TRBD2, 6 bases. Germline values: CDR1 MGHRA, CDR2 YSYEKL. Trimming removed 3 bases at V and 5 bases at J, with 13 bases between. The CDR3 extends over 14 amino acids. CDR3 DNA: TGCGCCAGCAGCCAGTGGGGGGAGGAGGAGACCCAGTACTTC. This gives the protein CASSQWGEEETQYF.

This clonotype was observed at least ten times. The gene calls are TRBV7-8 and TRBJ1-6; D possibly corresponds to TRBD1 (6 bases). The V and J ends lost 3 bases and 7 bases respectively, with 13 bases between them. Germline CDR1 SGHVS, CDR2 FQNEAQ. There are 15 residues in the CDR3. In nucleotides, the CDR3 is TGTGCCAGCAGCTTCCGGACAGACACCAATTCACCCCTCCACTTT. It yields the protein CASSFRTDTNSPLHF.

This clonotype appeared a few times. The CDR3 region is CASSFVLAGDSYEQYF. The DNA for the CDR3 is TGTGCCAGCAGCTTTGTCCTAGCGGGGGACTCCTACGAGCAGTACTTC. This sequence joins TRBV5-6 and TRBJ2-7, with 10 bases lining up with TRBD2. This CDR3 comprises 16 residues. Germline values: CDR1 SGHDT, CDR2 YYEEEE. Trimming took 2 bases from V and 0 from J; bases not matched to a gene: 5. Using reference TRBV5-6 and TRBJ2-7 for the parts outside the CDR3, the full variable domain is DAGVTQSPTHLIKTRGQQVTLRCSPKSGHDTVSWYQQALGQGPQFIFQYYEEEERQRGNFPDRFSGHQFPNYSSELNVNALLLGDSALYLCASSFVLAGDSYEQYFGPGTRLTVT.

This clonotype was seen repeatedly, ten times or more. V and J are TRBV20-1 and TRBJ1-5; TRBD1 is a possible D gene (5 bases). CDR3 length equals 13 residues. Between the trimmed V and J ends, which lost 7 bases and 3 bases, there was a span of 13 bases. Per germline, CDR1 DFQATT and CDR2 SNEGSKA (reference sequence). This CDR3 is CSVGMGVNQPQHF. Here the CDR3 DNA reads TGCAGTGTAGGGATGGGGGTCAATCAGCCCCAGCATTTT.

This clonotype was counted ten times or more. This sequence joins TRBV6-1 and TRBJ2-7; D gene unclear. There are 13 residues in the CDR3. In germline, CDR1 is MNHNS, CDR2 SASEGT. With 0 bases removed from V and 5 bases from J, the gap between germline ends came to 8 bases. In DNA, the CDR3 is TGTGCCAGCAGTGAAGCGCGCCCTGACGAGCAGTACTTC. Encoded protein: CASSEARPDEQYF.

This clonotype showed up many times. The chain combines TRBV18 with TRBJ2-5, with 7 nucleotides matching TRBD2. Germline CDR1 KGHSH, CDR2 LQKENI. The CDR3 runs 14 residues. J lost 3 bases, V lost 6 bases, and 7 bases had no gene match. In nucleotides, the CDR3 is TGTGCCAGCTCGGTGAGCGGGAAGAAAGAGACCCAGTACTTC. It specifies CASSVSGKKETQYF.

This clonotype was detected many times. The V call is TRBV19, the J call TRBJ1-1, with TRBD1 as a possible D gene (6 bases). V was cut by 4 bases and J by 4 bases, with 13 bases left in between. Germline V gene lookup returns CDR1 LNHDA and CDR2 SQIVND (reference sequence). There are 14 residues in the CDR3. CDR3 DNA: TGTGCCAGTAGTAGACCACAGGGAACCACTGAAGCTTTCTTT. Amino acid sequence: CASSRPQGTTEAFF.

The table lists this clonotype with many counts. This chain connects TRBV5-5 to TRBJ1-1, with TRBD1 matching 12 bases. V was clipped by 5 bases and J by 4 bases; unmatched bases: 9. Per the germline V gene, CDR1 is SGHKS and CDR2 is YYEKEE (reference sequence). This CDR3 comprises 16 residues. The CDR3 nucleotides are TGTGCCAGCAGTTCGGGACAGGGGGCGCGCGGCACTGAAGCTTTCTTT. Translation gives CASSSGQGARGTEAFF.

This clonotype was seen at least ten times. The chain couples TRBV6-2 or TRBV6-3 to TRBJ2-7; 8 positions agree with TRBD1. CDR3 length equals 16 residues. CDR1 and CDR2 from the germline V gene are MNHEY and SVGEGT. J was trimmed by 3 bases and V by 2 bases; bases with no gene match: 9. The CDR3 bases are TGTGCCAGCAGTTACCGCCAAGGGACAGGATTCTACGAGCAGTACTTC. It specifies CASSYRQGTGFYEQYF.

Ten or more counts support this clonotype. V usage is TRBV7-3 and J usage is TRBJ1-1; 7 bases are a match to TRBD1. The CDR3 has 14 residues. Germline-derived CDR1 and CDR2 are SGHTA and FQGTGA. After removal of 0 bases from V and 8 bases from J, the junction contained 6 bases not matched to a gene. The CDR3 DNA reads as TGTGCCAGCAGCTTAACATCCGGGACAGCGGAAGCTTTCTTT. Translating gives CASSLTSGTAEAFF.

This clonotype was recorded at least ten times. In nucleotides, the CDR3 is TGTGCCAGCAGCTTAGCAACAGGAGGGTATGGGGCTTTCTTT. It encodes CASSLATGGYGAFF. This chain connects TRBV11-2 to TRBJ1-1; maybe TRBD1 (5 bases). Between the trimmed V and J ends, which lost 1 base and 11 bases, there was a span of 17 bases. Germline V gives CDR1 SGHAT, CDR2 FQNNGV. The CDR3 is 14 residues long. The full variable domain, in which reference TRBV11-2 and TRBJ1-1 provide the parts outside the CDR3, is EAGVAQSPRYKIIEKRQSVAFWCNPISGHATLYWYQQILGQGPKLLIQFQNNGVVDDSQLPKDRFSAERLKGVDSTLKIQPAKLEDSAVYLCASSLATGGYGAFFGQGTRLTVV.

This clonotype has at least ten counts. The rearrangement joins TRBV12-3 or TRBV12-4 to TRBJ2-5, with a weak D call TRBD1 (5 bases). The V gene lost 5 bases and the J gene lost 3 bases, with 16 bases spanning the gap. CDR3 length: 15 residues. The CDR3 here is CASSLSHRLKETQYF. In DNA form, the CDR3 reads TGTGCCAGCAGTCTTTCACACAGGCTAAAAGAGACCCAGTACTTC.

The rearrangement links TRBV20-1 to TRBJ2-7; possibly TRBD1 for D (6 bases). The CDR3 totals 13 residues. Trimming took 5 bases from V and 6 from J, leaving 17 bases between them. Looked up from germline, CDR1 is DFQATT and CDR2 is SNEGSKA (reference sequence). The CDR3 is CSAHRSQGLEQYF. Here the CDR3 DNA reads TGCAGTGCTCACAGATCACAGGGTCTCGAGCAGTACTTC.

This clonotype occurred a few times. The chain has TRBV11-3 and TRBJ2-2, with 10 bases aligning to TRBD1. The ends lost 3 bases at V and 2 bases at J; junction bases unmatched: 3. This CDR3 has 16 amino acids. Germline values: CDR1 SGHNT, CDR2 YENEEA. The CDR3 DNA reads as TGTGCCAGCAGCTTTGGACAGGGGGTAAACACCGGGGAGCTGTTTTTT. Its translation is CASSFGQGVNTGELFF.

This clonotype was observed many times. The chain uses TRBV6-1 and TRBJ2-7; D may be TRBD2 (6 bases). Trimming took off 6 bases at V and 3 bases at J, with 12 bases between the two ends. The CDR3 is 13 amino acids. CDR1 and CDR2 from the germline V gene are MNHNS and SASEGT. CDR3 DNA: TGTGCCAGCAGCTCTAGCGAACTCTACGAGCAGTACTTC. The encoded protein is CASSSSELYEQYF.

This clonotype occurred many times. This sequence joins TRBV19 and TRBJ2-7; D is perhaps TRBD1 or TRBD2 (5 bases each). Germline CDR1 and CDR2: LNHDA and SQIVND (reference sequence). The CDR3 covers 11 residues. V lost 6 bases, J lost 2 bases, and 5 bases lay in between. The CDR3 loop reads CASRGAYEQYF. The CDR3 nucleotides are TGTGCCAGTAGGGGGGCCTACGAGCAGTACTTC.

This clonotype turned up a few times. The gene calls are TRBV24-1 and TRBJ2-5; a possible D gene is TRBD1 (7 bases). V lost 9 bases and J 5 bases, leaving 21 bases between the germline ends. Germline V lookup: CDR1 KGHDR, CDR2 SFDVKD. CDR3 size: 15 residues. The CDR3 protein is CATSRQGGGLETQYF. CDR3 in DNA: TGTGCCACCTCCCGACAGGGAGGCGGGCTGGAGACCCAGTACTTC.

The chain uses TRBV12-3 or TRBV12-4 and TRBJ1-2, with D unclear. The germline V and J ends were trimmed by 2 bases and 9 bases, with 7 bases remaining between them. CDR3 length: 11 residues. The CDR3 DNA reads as TGTGCCAGCAGTTTACACTGGCGCTACACCTTC. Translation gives CASSLHWRYTF.

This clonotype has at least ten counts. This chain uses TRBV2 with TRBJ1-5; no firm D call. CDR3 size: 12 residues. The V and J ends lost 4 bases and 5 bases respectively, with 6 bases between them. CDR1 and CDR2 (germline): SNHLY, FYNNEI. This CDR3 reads CASSGEDQPQHF. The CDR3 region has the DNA TGTGCCAGCAGTGGGGAAGATCAGCCCCAGCATTTT.

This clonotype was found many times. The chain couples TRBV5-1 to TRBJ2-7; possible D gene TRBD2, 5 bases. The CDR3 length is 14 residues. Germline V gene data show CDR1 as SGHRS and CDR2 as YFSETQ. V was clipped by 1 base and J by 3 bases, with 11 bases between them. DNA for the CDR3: TGCGCCAGCAGCTTGAACGGGAAAGTCTACGAGCAGTACTTC. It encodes CASSLNGKVYEQYF.

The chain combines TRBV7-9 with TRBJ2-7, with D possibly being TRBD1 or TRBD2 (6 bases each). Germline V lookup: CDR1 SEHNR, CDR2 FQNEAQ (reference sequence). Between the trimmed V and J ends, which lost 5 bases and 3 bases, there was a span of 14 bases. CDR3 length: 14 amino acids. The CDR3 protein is CASSRGDIGYEQYF. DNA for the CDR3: TGTGCCAGCAGCCGCGGGGACATCGGCTACGAGCAGTACTTC.